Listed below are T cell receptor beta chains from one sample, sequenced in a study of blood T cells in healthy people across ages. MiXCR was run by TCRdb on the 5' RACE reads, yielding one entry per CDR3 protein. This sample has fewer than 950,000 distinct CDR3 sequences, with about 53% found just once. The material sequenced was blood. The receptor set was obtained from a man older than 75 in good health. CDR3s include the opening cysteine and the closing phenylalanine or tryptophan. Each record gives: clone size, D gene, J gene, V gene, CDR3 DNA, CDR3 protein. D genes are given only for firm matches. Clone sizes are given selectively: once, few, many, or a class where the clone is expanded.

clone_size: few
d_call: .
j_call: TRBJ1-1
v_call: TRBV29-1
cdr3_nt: TGCAGCGTTTGGGACCGGGCTGAAGCTTTCTTT
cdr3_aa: CSVWDRAEAFF

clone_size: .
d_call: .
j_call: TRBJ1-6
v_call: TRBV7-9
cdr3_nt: TGTGCCAGCAGTTCTCACCTTGGGGGGCATAAGTCACCCCTCCACTTT
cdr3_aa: CASSSHLGGHKSPLHF

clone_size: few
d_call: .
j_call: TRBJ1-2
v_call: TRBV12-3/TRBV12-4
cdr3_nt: TGTGCCAGCAGCCGGAACAGGGTGGCCTATGGCTACACCTTC
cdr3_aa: CASSRNRVAYGYTF

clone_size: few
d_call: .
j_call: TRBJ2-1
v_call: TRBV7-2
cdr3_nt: TGTGCCAGCAGCGCCTACTACTCCGATGAGCAGTTCTTC
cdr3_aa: CASSAYYSDEQFF

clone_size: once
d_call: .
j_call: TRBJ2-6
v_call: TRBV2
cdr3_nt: TGTGCCAGCACCTTCGAGGGGCGGGCCAACGTCCTGACTTTC
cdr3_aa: CASTFEGRANVLTF

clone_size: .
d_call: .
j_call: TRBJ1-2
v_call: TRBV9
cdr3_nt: TGTGCCAGCAGCGTGGCAGGCGGGCACTATGGCTACACCTTC
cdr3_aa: CASSVAGGHYGYTF

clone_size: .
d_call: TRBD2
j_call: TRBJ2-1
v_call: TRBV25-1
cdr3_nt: TGTGCCAGCAGTAGCGGGAGGGGCTACAATGAGCAGTTCTTC
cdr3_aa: CASSSGRGYNEQFF

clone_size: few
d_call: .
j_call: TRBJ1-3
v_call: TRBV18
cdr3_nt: TGTGCCAGCTCCGGGACGGACTCTGGAAACACTATATATTTT
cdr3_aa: CASSGTDSGNTIYF

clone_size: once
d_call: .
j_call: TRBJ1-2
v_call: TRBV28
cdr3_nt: TGTGCCGTCGGGATTCAGGGTGGCTACACCTTC
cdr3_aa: CAVGIQGGYTF

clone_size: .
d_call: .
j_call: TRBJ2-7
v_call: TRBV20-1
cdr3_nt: TGCAGTGCTAACAGGGGACTAACGGGATCGTCCGCTAGCGAGCAGTACTTC
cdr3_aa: CSANRGLTGSSASEQYF

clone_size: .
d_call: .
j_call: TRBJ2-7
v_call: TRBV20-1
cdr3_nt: TGCAGTGCATCGGCTAACAATGAGCAGTACTTC
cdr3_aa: CSASANNEQYF

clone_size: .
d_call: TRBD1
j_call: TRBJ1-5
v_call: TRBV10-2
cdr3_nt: TGCGCCAGCAGACGAGGGACAGAGCCCCAGCATTTT
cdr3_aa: CASRRGTEPQHF

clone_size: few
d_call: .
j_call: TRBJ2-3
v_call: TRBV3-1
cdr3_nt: TGTGCCAGCAGCTCACGAGAGAGATACGCGTATTTT
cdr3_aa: CASSSRERYAYF

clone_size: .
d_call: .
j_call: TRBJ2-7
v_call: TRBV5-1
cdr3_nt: TGCGCCAGCAGCAAGGACGGGTCCTTGGAGCAGTACTTC
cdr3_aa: CASSKDGSLEQYF

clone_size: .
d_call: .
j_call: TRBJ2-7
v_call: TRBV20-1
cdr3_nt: TGCAGTGCTAGACAACAGCCGAACTCCTACGAGCAGTACTTC
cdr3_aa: CSARQQPNSYEQYF

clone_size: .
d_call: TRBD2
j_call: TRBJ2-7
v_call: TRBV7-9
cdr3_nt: TGTGCCAGCAGCCCTAGCGGGGAGGTCTACGAGCAGTACTTC
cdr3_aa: CASSPSGEVYEQYF

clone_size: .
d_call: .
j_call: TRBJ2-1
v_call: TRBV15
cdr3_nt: TGTGCCACCAGCAGAGATCGTAAGGGTGAGCAGTTCTTC
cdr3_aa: CATSRDRKGEQFF

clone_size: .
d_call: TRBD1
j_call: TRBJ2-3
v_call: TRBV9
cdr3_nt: TGTGCCAGCAGCAACCGGGACAGGGACACAGATACGCAGTATTTT
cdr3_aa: CASSNRDRDTDTQYF

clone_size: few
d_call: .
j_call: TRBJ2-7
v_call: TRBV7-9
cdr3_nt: TGTGCCAGCAGCAAGGGGGATGGACGGGCAACGGGAGACGAGCAGTACTTC
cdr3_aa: CASSKGDGRATGDEQYF

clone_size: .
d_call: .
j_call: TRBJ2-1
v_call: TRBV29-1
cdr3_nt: TGCACCGCCCGGGGTGGGACCTACAATGAGCAGTTCTTC
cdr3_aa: CTARGGTYNEQFF

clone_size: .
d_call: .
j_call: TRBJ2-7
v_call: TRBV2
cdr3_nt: TGTGCCTGCAGTGAAGCGCATGGTAGCGGCGAGCAGTACTTC
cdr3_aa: CACSEAHGSGEQYF

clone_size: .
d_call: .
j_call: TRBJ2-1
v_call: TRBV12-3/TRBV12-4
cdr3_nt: TGTGCCAGCAGTTTACGGGGTTGGGATGAGCAGTTCTTC
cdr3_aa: CASSLRGWDEQFF

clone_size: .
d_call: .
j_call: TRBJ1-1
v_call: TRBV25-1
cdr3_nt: TGTGCCAGCAGTGTAGGGACAACGAACACTGAAGCTTTCTTT
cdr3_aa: CASSVGTTNTEAFF

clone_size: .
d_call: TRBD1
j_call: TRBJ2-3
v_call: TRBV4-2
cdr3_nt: TGTGCCAGCAGCCAAGCGGACAGGAGCACAGATACGCAGTATTTT
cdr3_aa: CASSQADRSTDTQYF

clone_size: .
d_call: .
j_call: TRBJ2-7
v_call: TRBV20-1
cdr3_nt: TGCAGTGCTAGAACCCGGTCAAAACACATCTACGAGCAGTACTTC
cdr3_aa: CSARTRSKHIYEQYF

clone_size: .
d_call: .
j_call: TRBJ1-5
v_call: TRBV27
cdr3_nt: TGTGCCAGCAGCTCAACAGGGCTACCCCAGCATTTT
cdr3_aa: CASSSTGLPQHF

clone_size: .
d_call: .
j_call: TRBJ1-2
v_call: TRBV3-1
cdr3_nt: TGTGCCAGCAGCCGCTTAGGGGCCGACTATGGCTACACCTTC
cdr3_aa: CASSRLGADYGYTF

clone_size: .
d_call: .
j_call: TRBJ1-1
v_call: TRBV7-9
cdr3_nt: TGTGCCAGCAGCTTAGTAGGCACTTACACTGAAGCTTTCTTT
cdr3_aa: CASSLVGTYTEAFF

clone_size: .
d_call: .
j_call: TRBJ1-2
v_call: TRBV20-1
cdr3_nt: TGCAGTGCTAGCCGGGGGGGCAGCCACTATGGCTACACCTTC
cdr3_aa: CSASRGGSHYGYTF

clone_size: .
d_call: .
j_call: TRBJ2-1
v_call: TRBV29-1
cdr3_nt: TGCAGCGTTTCTCCGGGGGATGAGCAGTTCTTC
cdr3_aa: CSVSPGDEQFF

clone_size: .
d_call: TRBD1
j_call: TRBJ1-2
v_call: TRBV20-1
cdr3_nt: TGCAGTGCTAGGGTTGACAGGGAATATGGCTACACCTTC
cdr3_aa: CSARVDREYGYTF

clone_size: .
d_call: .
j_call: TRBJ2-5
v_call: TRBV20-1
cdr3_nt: TGCAGTGCTGGTTTTACAGGGCGTAATAGTGGTGAGCAGTACTTC
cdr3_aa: CSAGFTGRNSGEQYF

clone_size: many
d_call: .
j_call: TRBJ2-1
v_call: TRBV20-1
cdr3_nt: TGCAGTGCTAGAACGAGGCTGTACAATGAGCAGTTCTTC
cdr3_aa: CSARTRLYNEQFF

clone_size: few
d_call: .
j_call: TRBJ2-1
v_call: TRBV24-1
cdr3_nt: TGTGCCACCAGCCTTCGGACAGGGAGGGGTGAGCAGTTCTTC
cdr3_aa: CATSLRTGRGEQFF

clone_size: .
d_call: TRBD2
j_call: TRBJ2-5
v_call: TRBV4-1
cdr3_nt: TGCGCCAGCAGCCAAGATATGGGGGAGGGCCCAAACGTGGAGACCCAGTACTTC
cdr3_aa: CASSQDMGEGPNVETQYF

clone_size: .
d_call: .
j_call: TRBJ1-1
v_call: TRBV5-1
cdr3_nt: TGCGCCAGCAGCTTGGACATACTCACTGAAGCTTTCTTT
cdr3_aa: CASSLDILTEAFF

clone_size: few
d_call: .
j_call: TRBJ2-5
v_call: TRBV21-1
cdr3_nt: TGTGCCAGCAGCAAAGCGACAGGGCGGCAAGAGACCCAGTACTTC
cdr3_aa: CASSKATGRQETQYF

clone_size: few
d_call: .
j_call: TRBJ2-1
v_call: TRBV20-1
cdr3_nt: TGCAGTGCTAGAGGCGCGGTTCGAGGGTTTAACAATGAGCAGTTCTTC
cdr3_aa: CSARGAVRGFNNEQFF

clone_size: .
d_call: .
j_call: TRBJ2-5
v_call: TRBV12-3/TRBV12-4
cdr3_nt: TGTGCCAGCAGTCTTCGGGACGGCTTGGGCGCCCGGTACTTC
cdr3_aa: CASSLRDGLGARYF

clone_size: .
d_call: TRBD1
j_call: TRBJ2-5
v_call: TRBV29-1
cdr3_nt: TGCAGCATTGGACAGGGCGACGAGACCCAGTACTTC
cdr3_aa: CSIGQGDETQYF

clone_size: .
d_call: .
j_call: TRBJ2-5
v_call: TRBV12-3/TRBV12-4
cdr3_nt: TGTGCCAGCAGTTTAGACCAGAAATCTGGGACCCAGTACTTC
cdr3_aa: CASSLDQKSGTQYF

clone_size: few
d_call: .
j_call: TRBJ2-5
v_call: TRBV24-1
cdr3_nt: TGTGCCACCAGTGCACAGGGAAGAGAGACCCAGTACTTC
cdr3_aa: CATSAQGRETQYF